Listed below are T cell receptor beta chains from one sample, sequenced in a study of neurological immune-mediated disorders. TCRdb reprocessed the 5' RACE reads with MiXCR, giving one entry per CDR3 protein. This sample has 11,000 to 15,000 distinct CDR3 sequences, with less than 15% found just once. The sample consisted of CD8+ T cells from blood. The source of these receptors is a female donor with HTLV-1-associated myelopathy (HAM/TSP). Both conserved end residues are part of each CDR3. Each record gives: clone size, J gene, V gene, D gene, CDR3 protein, CDR3 DNA. A D gene is named only where the DNA matches it firmly. Expanded clones get a size class; other rows say once, few or many, or leave the size out.

clone size: many; J gene: TRBJ1-4; V gene: TRBV6-5; D gene: -; CDR3 protein: CASSYPYRGVRKEKLFF; CDR3 DNA: TGTGCCAGCAGTTACCCATACCGGGGGGTGCGAAAGGAAAAACTGTTTTTT
clone size: many; J gene: TRBJ2-2; V gene: TRBV6-1; D gene: -; CDR3 protein: CASSAGRGGTGELFF; CDR3 DNA: TGTGCCAGCAGTGCGGGGCGCGGAGGGACCGGGGAGCTGTTTTTT
clone size: many; J gene: TRBJ2-2; V gene: TRBV29-1; D gene: TRBD2; CDR3 protein: CSVPPLAGENTGELFF; CDR3 DNA: TGCAGCGTTCCCCCACTAGCGGGGGAGAATACCGGGGAGCTGTTTTTT
clone size: medium-sized; J gene: TRBJ2-6; V gene: TRBV5-1; D gene: -; CDR3 protein: CASGDFDRTISGANVLTF; CDR3 DNA: TGCGCCAGTGGAGACTTCGACAGGACCATCTCTGGGGCCAACGTCCTGACTTTC
clone size: many; J gene: TRBJ2-3; V gene: TRBV5-8; D gene: -; CDR3 protein: CASSLEGVGTDTQYF; CDR3 DNA: TGTGCCAGCAGCTTGGAAGGGGTAGGGACAGATACGCAGTATTTT
clone size: medium-sized; J gene: TRBJ2-1; V gene: TRBV6-1; D gene: TRBD2; CDR3 protein: CALGLAGGMNEQFF; CDR3 DNA: TGTGCCTTAGGACTAGCGGGAGGTATGAATGAGCAGTTCTTC
clone size: many; J gene: TRBJ2-7; V gene: TRBV3-1; D gene: -; CDR3 protein: CASSSGGPTQFPYEQYF; CDR3 DNA: TGTGCCAGCAGCTCTGGCGGGCCTACACAGTTCCCCTACGAGCAGTACTTC
clone size: many; J gene: TRBJ2-7; V gene: TRBV29-1; D gene: -; CDR3 protein: CSVETWDISYEQYF; CDR3 DNA: TGCAGCGTTGAAACATGGGACATCTCCTACGAGCAGTACTTC
clone size: medium-sized; J gene: TRBJ2-5; V gene: TRBV29-1; D gene: -; CDR3 protein: CSVVSRNQETQYF; CDR3 DNA: TGCAGCGTTGTGTCCAGGAACCAAGAGACCCAGTACTTC
clone size: few; J gene: TRBJ2-3; V gene: TRBV4-3; D gene: -; CDR3 protein: CASSQGTEWAFTDTQYF; CDR3 DNA: TGCGCCAGCAGCCAAGGGACAGAGTGGGCGTTCACAGATACGCAGTATTTT
clone size: many; J gene: TRBJ2-7; V gene: TRBV27; D gene: -; CDR3 protein: CASSLRSTYEQYF; CDR3 DNA: TGTGCCAGCAGTTTACGGAGTACCTACGAGCAGTACTTC
clone size: -; J gene: TRBJ2-2; V gene: TRBV4-3; D gene: TRBD2; CDR3 protein: CASSQDAAGGFTGELFF; CDR3 DNA: TGCGCCAGCAGCCAAGATGCAGCGGGGGGTTTCACCGGGGAGCTGTTTTTT
clone size: medium-sized; J gene: TRBJ1-3; V gene: TRBV7-6; D gene: -; CDR3 protein: CASSEDVAASGNTIYF; CDR3 DNA: TGTGCCAGCAGCGAGGACGTGGCCGCCTCTGGAAACACCATATATTTT